This T cell receptor beta chain was found in a study of tumor and adjacent non-tumor tissue in lung cancer. Study context: Each sample yielded roughly 4 million productive TCRbeta reads on average.

Study outcomes and limitations: Patients with more diverse tumor TCRs had worse survival. In normal lung, the top 100 clones were significantly more dominant than in tumor. Compared with tumor, normal lung showed significantly lower TCR diversity.

Concerning this clonotype itself: Antigen unknown.

A modified ARM-PCR protocol with three rounds of nested PCR amplified TCRbeta. TCRdb reprocessed the multiplex PCR reads via MiXCR and lists one record per CDR3 protein. Here the sample spans about 76,000 distinct CDR3 sequences, around 70% being singletons. RNA was extracted from bulk tissue without any cell sorting. V shed 7 bases and J 4 bases; nucleotides not matched to a gene: 25. The CDR3 extends over 19 amino acids. From germline, CDR1 is MNHNY and CDR2 SVGAGI (reference sequence). Sequenced sample: lung tumor tissue. The chain carries TRBV6-6 and TRBJ2-7, with 7 bases aligning to TRBD2. This clonotype was obtained from a woman in her seventies with non-small cell lung cancer. The CDR3 protein is CASTTYLRNSGASVYEQYF. CDR3 nucleotides: TGTGCCAGCACAACCTACCTCAGGAACAGCGGGGCTAGCGTATACGAGCAGTACTTC.